The 22 T cell receptor beta chains reported below all come from one sample, sequenced in a study of blood T cells in healthy people across ages. Combining a sample-barcoded 5' primer with a J-beta primer mix, a second PCR ran for roughly 6 to 12 cycles. TCRdb re-derived calls from the 5' RACE reads in MiXCR, one entry per CDR3 protein. The sample lists approximately 800,000 distinct CDR3 sequences; roughly 50% were seen once. Sequencing input: blood. The receptors come from an elderly man in good health.

This clonotype was recorded once. This chain links TRBV24-1 with TRBJ2-7; 15 bases map to TRBD2. CDR1 and CDR2 (germline): KGHDR, SFDVKD. The V and J ends lost 4 bases and 6 bases, in that order; junction bases with no gene match: 6. The CDR3 covers 16 residues. The CDR3 loop reads CATSDTRTSGRAEQYF. The DNA of the CDR3 is TGTGCCACCAGTGACACCCGGACTAGCGGGAGGGCCGAGCAGTACTTC.

The chain is built from TRBV2 and TRBJ2-5; D unresolved. The CDR3 covers 13 residues. Germline values: CDR1 SNHLY, CDR2 FYNNEI. CDR3 bases: TGTGCAACAGCGACCAAACCCCAAGAGACCCAGTACTTC. Encoded protein: CATATKPQETQYF.

V is TRBV20-1 and J is TRBJ2-1; 7 nucleotides agree with TRBD2. With V trimmed by 0 bases and J by 0 bases, 2 bases remained unmatched. The CDR3 covers 15 residues. Germline CDR1 DFQATT, CDR2 SNEGSKA (reference sequence). Here the CDR3 reads CSAREGGASYNEQFF. CDR3 DNA: TGCAGTGCTAGAGAGGGAGGGGCCTCCTACAATGAGCAGTTCTTC.

This chain joins TRBV27 and TRBJ2-7, with 8 bases lining up with TRBD1. Germline V gene sequence: CDR1 MNHEY, CDR2 SMNVEV (reference sequence). CDR3 size: 14 residues. The junction had 7 bases not matched to a gene; V was cut back by 7 bases and J by 2 bases. CDR3 bases: TGTGCCAGCACCCTAAGACAGGGGCCCTACGAGCAGTACTTC. It yields the protein CASTLRQGPYEQYF.

The genes are TRBV6-5 and TRBJ2-7, with D perhaps matching TRBD1 (6 bases). The CDR3 spans 13 residues. Germline assignment: CDR1 MNHEY and CDR2 SVGAGI. V was cut by 2 bases and J by 6 bases, with 11 bases left in between. CDR3 sequence (DNA): TGTGCCAGCAGTTACCAGGGGTTGGCCGAGCAGTACTTC. It encodes CASSYQGLAEQYF.

This clonotype is a singleton in its sample. The J gene is TRBJ2-7, the V gene TRBV2, with 10 nucleotides matching TRBD2. Germline values: CDR1 SNHLY, CDR2 FYNNEI. This CDR3 region has 16 residues. V dropped 6 bases and J dropped 4; count of bases not matched to a gene: 12. The CDR3: CASSPTSSGSAYEQYF. The CDR3 DNA is TGTGCCAGCAGCCCGACCTCTAGCGGGAGTGCTTACGAGCAGTACTTC. Full variable domain (remainder filled in from reference TRBV2 and TRBJ2-7): EPEVTQTPSHQVTQMGQEVILRCVPISNHLYFYWYRQILGQKVEFLVSFYNNEISEKSEIFDDQFSVERPDGSNFTLKIRSTKLEDSAMYFCASSPTSSGSAYEQYFGPGTRLTVT.

This CDR3 is CASSLGRTGGTEQYF. The CDR3 nucleotides are TGCGCCAGCAGCTTGGGACGGACAGGGGGTACCGAGCAGTACTTC. The chain recombines TRBV5-1 with TRBJ2-7; TRBD1 matches 10 bases. In germline, CDR1 is SGHRS, CDR2 YFSETQ. This CDR3 is built from 15 residues. V was pared by 0 bases and J by 6 bases, with 6 bases of the junction left unmatched.

This clonotype was observed many times. The rearrangement links TRBV6-6 to TRBJ2-5; D may be TRBD1 or TRBD2 (5 bases each). Germline lookup yields CDR1 MNHNY and CDR2 SVGAGI (reference sequence). This CDR3 region has 15 residues. Trimming took off 7 bases at V and 5 bases at J, with 20 bases between the two ends. Here the CDR3 DNA reads TGTGCCAGCACCCCGGGGACCTCCCCGGGTGAGACCCAGTACTTC. Protein sequence: CASTPGTSPGETQYF.

Many counts were recorded for this clonotype. This CDR3 is CASSGGSYGYTF. The CDR3 DNA reads TGTGCCAGCAGTGGCGGGAGCTATGGCTACACCTTC. The V and J genes are TRBV25-1 and TRBJ1-2, with D hard to call. The V end lost 4 bases, the J end lost 4 bases, and 7 bases lay between the germline ends. In germline, CDR1 is MGHDK, CDR2 SYGVNS. This CDR3 is built from 12 residues.

The sample holds a few counts of this clonotype. CDR3 coding DNA: TGTGCCAGCAGTTGGACAGGGGCTTTAGGGTATGGCTACACCTTC. Translating gives CASSWTGALGYGYTF. J is TRBJ1-2 and V is TRBV12-3 or TRBV12-4, with 9 bases that match TRBD1. CDR3 length equals 15 residues. V gave up 4 bases and J gave up 5 bases; unmatched junction bases: 8.

The V call is TRBV3-1, the J call TRBJ2-7; TRBD1 might be the D (5 bases). Per germline, CDR1 LGHDT and CDR2 YNNKEL (reference sequence). This CDR3 region has 15 residues. Trimming removed 2 bases from V and 4 bases from J, with 15 bases in between. The CDR3 here is CASSQSPTASYEQYF. The DNA of the CDR3 is TGTGCCAGCAGCCAATCCCCGACAGCTTCATACGAGCAGTACTTC.

The CDR3: CATSDGAEGKSERFF. CDR3 DNA: TGTGCCACCAGTGATGGGGCCGAGGGGAAATCGGAGAGGTTCTTC. This chain connects TRBV24-1 to TRBJ2-1; either TRBD1 or TRBD2 may fit D (5 bases each). The CDR3 runs to 15 residues. Trimming shortened V by 3 bases and J by 15 bases, and 23 bases separated the two germline ends. Per the germline V gene, CDR1 is KGHDR and CDR2 is SFDVKD.

This chain links TRBV27 with TRBJ1-2; D not resolved. The length of the CDR3 is 11 residues. Between the trimmed V and J ends, which lost 9 bases and 2 bases, there was a span of 7 bases. Germline V gene data show CDR1 as MNHEY and CDR2 as SMNVEV (reference sequence). In DNA, the CDR3 is TGTGCCAGGTACCTCAACTATGGCTACACCTTC. Translated, it gives CARYLNYGYTF.

The rearrangement uses TRBV13 and TRBJ2-7; 8 nucleotides line up with TRBD1. After removal of 5 bases from V and 6 bases from J, the junction contained 15 bases not matched to a gene. CDR1 PRHDT and CDR2 FYEKMQ come from the germline V gene (reference sequence). This CDR3 has 16 residues. The CDR3 DNA reads as TGTGCCAGCAGCCCCGCCGGACAGGGAAGTCGCGGCGAGCAGTACTTC. Its translation: CASSPAGQGSRGEQYF.

This clonotype appeared a few times. The CDR3 DNA reads as TGTGCCACCTCCGGACTTAGCTACGAGCAGTACTTC. This codes for CATSGLSYEQYF. V is TRBV2 and J is TRBJ2-7; tentative D call: TRBD2 (5 bases). This CDR3 is 12 amino acids long. Germline V CDR1 and CDR2: SNHLY, FYNNEI. The ends were cut back, 10 bases at V and 3 bases at J, with 13 bases in the middle.

The CDR3 here is CASSWTSGRAYEQYF. CDR3 DNA sequence: TGTGCCAGCAGTTGGACTAGCGGGAGGGCCTACGAGCAGTACTTC. The gene calls are TRBV6-5 and TRBJ2-7; 15 bases are a match to TRBD2. CDR3 length: 15 residues. Germline V gene data show CDR1 as MNHEY and CDR2 as SVGAGI. The V and J ends lost 4 bases and 2 bases, in that order; junction bases with no gene match: 0.

The genes are TRBV7-2 and TRBJ2-5, with TRBD2 matching over 10 bases. Germline loops: CDR1 SGHTA, CDR2 FQGNSA. The trim removed 3 bases at V and 5 bases at J, leaving 3 bases unmatched. The CDR3 spans 14 residues. The CDR3 loop is CASSFATSGETQYF. The CDR3 DNA reads as TGTGCCAGCAGCTTCGCGACTAGCGGGGAGACCCAGTACTTC.

As concerns this clonotype: It may be a read error: a sequence one base away is much more abundant. The V gene is TRBV2, the J gene TRBJ1-2; no clear D gene. The CDR3 runs to 14 residues. The germline V gene has CDR1 SNHLY and CDR2 FYNNEI. Trimming removed 4 bases at V and 8 bases at J, with 17 bases between. The CDR3 loop is CASSVRGTGYGYTF. The CDR3 DNA reads TGTGCCAGCAGTGTGCGGGGTACGGGGTACGGCTACACCTTC.

This rearrangement joins TRBV12-3 or TRBV12-4 to TRBJ1-4, with a tentative D call TRBD1 (5 bases). The CDR3 consists of 13 residues. Trimming left V 3 bases short and J 7 bases short, with 9 bases between. The CDR3 sequence: CASSFLTVEKLFF. In DNA form, the CDR3 reads TGTGCCAGCAGTTTCTTGACAGTTGAAAAACTGTTTTTT.

This clonotype appeared once. V and J are TRBV20-1 and TRBJ1-2, with D possibly matching TRBD1 (5 bases). This CDR3 spans 13 amino acids. CDR1 is DFQATT and CDR2 is SNEGSKA in the germline V gene (reference sequence). V lost 3 bases to trimming and J lost 7 bases, with 15 bases between them. The CDR3 DNA reads as TGCAGTGCTAGTTCGGGACGGGCTACTGGCTACACCTTC. It translates to CSASSGRATGYTF.

There are a few counts of this clonotype. V is TRBV7-2 and J is TRBJ2-1; 9 nucleotides match TRBD1. The CDR3 length is 17 residues. Germline CDR1 reads SGHTA; CDR2 reads FQGNSA. V shed 2 bases, J shed 1 base, and the junction held 6 bases outside the gene matches. The CDR3 sequence: CASSLRSGTGSYNEQFF. The CDR3 DNA reads TGTGCCAGCAGCTTACGGTCCGGGACAGGGTCCTACAATGAGCAGTTCTTC.

This clonotype was seen more than once but under ten times. The rearrangement uses TRBV20-1 and TRBJ2-7; 8 bases are a match to TRBD1. CDR1 DFQATT and CDR2 SNEGSKA come from the germline V gene (reference sequence). V was pared by 4 bases and J by 5 bases, with 7 bases of the junction left unmatched. The CDR3 has 13 residues. The CDR3 sequence is CSATTGVKHEQYF. In nucleotides, the CDR3 is TGCAGTGCTACGACAGGGGTCAAGCACGAGCAGTACTTC.